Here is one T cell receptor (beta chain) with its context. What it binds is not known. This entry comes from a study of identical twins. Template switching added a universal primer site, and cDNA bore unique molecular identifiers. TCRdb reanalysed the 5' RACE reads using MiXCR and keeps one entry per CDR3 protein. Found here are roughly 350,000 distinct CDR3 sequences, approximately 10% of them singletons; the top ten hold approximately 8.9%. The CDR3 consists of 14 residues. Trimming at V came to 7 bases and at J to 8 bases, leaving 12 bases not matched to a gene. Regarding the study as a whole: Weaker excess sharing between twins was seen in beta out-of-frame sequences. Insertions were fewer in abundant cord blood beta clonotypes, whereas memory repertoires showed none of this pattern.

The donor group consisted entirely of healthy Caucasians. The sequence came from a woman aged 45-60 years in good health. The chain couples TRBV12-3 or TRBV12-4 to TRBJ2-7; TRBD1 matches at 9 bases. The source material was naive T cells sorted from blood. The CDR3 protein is CASKTRDRAFKQYF. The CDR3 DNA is TGTGCCAGCAAGACCCGGGACAGGGCGTTCAAGCAGTACTTC.